In this sample, the clone carrying this TCR beta chain turned up once. The antigen remains undetermined. These data come from a study of siplizumab effects on memory and regulatory T cells. Using immunoSEQ multiplex PCR, the repertoire was profiled, and TCRdb retains in-frame clones only, with some absent. The sample lists fewer than 85,000 clones, 85% to 95% occurring once. The CDR3 totals 15 residues. After removal of 5 bases from V and 0 bases from J, the junction contained 6 bases not matched to a gene. Germline assignment: CDR1 SNHLY and CDR2 FYNNEI. Points from the study as a whole: The diversity of naive T cells seemed greater than that of memory cells, and their alloresponse contribution seemed major. Siplizumab significantly brought down the alloreactive sequences that trace back to unstimulated CD4+ memory cells. Proliferating Tregs from siplizumab cultures lacked functional confirmation of suppression.

This receptor was obtained from a human donor in good health. The chain recombines TRBV2 with TRBJ1-2; 7 nucleotides align to TRBD1. The sequenced sample was CD8+ T cells sorted from blood. The CDR3 spells CASSPGTVSNYGYTF. CDR3 nucleotide sequence: TGTGCCAGCAGTCCCGGGACAGTTTCTAACTATGGCTACACCTTC.